This is a list of T cell receptor beta chains from one sample in a study of CD8 T cells in Susac syndrome. One entry per CDR3 protein results from TCRdb running MiXCR on the immunoSEQ multiplex PCR reads. The data hold about 52,000 distinct CDR3 sequences, with around 93% observed a single time. Sequences were obtained from CD8+ T cells from PBMCs. Receptors were obtained from a human donor with multiple sclerosis. Each CDR3 is given with its conserved first and last residue.

CDR3aa | v_gene
CASARFLQETQYF | TRBV5-1
CASSSIAGVKETQYF | TRBV27
CASSLNFWDRGLNEQYF | TRBV5-1
CASSLMLGRYEQYF | TRBV28
CASSLRGVSNQPQHF | TRBV3-1
CSVGGQGARGEQFF | TRBV29-1
CASNPWGGSDTQYF | TRBV6-1
CASIAQGTEAFF | TRBV19
CASSWDRNLYGYTF | TRBV7-2
CASSFGPDNEQFF | TRBV28
CASSYFGFGRESLHSGANVLTF | TRBV6-2/TRBV6-3
CASKTGAGDEQYF | TRBV12-3/TRBV12-4
CASRGLRSYEQYF | TRBV28
CASSEFGQDGYTF | TRBV6-1
CASSQEGIRGQYGNDEQYF | TRBV4-3
CASSETGLNTEAFF | TRBV21-1
CSVEDRTVLAKNIQYF | TRBV29-1
CARSQERSESYEQYF | TRBV4-1
CATRGATRESTDTQYF | TRBV7-9
CAIAPSGLYNEQFF | TRBV12-3/TRBV12-4
CASSQEIVQGWNSPLHF | TRBV4-3
CASSFASQSWPQHF | TRBV5-6
CASSYAQLVEAFF | TRBV6-5
CSVEFAGVTSGANVLTF | TRBV29-1
CATIGSLFAEQYF | TRBV2
CASSLRTPPYEQYF | TRBV14
CASSSPANPNQPQHF | TRBV7-9